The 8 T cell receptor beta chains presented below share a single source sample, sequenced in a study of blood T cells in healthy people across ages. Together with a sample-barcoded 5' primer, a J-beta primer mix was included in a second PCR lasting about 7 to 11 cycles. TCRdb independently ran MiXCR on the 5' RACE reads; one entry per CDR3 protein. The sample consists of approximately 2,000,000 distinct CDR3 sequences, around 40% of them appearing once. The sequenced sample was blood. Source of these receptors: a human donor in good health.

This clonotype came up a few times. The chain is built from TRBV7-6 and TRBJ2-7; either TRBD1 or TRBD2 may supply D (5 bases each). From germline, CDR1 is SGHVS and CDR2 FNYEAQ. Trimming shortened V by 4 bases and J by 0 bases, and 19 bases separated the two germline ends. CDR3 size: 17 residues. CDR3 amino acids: CASSWGSYGQVSYEQYF. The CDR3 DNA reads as TGTGCCAGCAGCTGGGGGAGTTACGGGCAGGTCTCCTACGAGCAGTACTTC. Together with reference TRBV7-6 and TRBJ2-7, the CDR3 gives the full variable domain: GAGVSQSPRYKVTKRGQDVALRCDPISGHVSLYWYRQALGQGPEFLTYFNYEAQQDKSGLPNDRFSAERPEGSISTLTIQRTEQRDSAMYRCASSWGSYGQVSYEQYFGPGTRLTVT.

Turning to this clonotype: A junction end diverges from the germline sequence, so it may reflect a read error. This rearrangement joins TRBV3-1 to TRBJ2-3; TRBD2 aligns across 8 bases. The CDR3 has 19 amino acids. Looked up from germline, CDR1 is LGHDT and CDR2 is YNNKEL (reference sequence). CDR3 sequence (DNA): TGTGCCGGCAGCCAAGATCAGGTTAGAGCGGGGGCCCGCACAGATACGCAGTATTTT. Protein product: CAGSQDQVRAGARTDTQYF.

Written as DNA, the CDR3 is TGTGCCAGCAGCCCCCGGCCCGATGAGTACACTGAAGCTTTCTTT. Protein product: CASSPRPDEYTEAFF. J is TRBJ1-1 and V is TRBV7-6; D call uncertain. CDR1 SGHVS and CDR2 FNYEAQ come from the germline V gene. Between the trimmed V and J ends, which lost 5 bases and 3 bases, there was a span of 16 bases. The CDR3 contains 15 residues.

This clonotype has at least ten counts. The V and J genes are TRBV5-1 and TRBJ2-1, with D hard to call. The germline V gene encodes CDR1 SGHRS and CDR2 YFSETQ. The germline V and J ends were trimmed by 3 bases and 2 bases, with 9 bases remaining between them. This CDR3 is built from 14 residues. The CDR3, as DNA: TGCGCCAGCAGCTCGAGACCGCCCTACAATGAGCAGTTCTTC. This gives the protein CASSSRPPYNEQFF.

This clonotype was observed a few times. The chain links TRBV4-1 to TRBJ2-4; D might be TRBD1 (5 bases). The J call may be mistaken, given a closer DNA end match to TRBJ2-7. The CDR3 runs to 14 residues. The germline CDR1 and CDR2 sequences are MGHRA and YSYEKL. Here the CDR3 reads CASSQVWGSAEQYF. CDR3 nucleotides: TGCGCCAGCAGCCAAGTGTGGGGCAGCGCCGAGCAGTACTTC.

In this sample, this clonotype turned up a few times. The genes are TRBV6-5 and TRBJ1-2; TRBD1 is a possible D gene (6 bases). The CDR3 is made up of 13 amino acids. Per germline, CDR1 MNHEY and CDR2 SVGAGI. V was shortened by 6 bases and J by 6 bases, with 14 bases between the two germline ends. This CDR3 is CASSVNGGNGYTF. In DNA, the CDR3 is TGTGCCAGCAGCGTCAACGGGGGCAATGGCTACACCTTC.

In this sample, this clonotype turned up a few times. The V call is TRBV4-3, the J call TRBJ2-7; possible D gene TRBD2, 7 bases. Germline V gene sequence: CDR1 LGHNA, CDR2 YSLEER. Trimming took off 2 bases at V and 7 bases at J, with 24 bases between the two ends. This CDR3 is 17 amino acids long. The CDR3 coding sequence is TGCGCCAGCAGCCAATTGGTTGGGGGGGGCCTACGTGAAGAGCAGTACTTC. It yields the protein CASSQLVGGGLREEQYF.

CDR3 sequence (DNA): TGTGCCAGCAGCTCCATCAGGGGGCCCCCCCACTCTGGGGCCAACGTCCTGACTTTC. Translation: CASSSIRGPPHSGANVLTF. V gene TRBV7-9 combines with J gene TRBJ2-6; 8 bases fit TRBD1. J was trimmed by 0 bases and V by 4 bases; bases with no gene match: 11. Germline CDR1 reads SEHNR; CDR2 reads FQNEAQ (reference sequence). CDR3 length equals 19 residues.